The clone carrying this T cell receptor (beta chain) was recorded once. Antigen: not known. Per germline, CDR1 MNHEY and CDR2 SMNVEV (reference sequence). The CDR3 runs 15 residues. Trimming cost V 5 bases and J 6 bases, with 16 bases left between them. This sample stems from a study of T cell responses to AZD1222 COVID-19 vaccine. Sequenced by immunoSEQ multiplex PCR; TCRdb stores in-frame clones only, minus some. The data show over 130,000 clones, about 93% seen once. Findings and limits, study-wide: Spike was spanned by vaccine-associated CD4 TCRs, which were dominant at 160-218 and 743-854. At study baseline, merely several AZD1222 recipients were seropositive. Females outnumbered males among donors, who were mostly white British; clonal diversity was possibly underestimated. Compared with day 0, the breadth and depth of the Spike-specific TCR repertoire rose significantly after two doses of AZD1222.

The source material was peripheral blood, sampled 28 days after the second AZD1222 dose. V and J are TRBV27 and TRBJ1-4; D possibly corresponds to TRBD1 (6 bases). This TCR was recovered from an adult who received the AZD1222 COVID-19 vaccine. CDR3 nucleotide sequence: TGTGCCAGCAGTCCACTGACAGGAGGGGATGAAAAACTGTTTTTT. Its protein product is CASSPLTGGDEKLFF.